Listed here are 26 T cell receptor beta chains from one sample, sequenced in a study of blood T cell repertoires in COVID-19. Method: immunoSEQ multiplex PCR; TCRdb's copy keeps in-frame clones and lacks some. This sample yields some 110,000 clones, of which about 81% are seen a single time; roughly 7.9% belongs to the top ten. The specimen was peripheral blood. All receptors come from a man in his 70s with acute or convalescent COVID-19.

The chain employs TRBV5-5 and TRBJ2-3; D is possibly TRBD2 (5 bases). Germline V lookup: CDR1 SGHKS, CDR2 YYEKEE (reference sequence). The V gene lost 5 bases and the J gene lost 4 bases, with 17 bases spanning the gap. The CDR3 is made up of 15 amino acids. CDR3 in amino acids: CASRLKGDSADTQYF. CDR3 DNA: TGTGCCAGCAGATTGAAGGGAGACTCGGCAGATACGCAGTATTTT.

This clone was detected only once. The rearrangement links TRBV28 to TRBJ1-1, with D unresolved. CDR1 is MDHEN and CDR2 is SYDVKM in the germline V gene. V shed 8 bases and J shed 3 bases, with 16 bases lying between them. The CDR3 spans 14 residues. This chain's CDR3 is CASSLGYLDTEAFF. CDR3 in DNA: TGTGCCAGCTCTCTGGGCTATCTGGACACTGAAGCTTTCTTT.

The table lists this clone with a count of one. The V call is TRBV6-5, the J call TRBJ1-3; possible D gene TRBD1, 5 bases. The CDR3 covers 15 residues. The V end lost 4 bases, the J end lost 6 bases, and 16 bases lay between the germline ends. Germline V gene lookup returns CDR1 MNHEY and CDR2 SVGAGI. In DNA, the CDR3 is TGTGCCAGCAGTTCTACGACAGCGGGTCCAAACACCATATATTTT. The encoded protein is CASSSTTAGPNTIYF.

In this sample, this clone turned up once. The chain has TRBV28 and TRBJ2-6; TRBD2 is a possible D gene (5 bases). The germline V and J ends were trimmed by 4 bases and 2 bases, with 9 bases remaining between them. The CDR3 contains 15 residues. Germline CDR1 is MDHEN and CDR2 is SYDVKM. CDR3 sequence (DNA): TGTGCCAGCAGTTACCGGGGAACTGGGGCCAACGTCCTGACTTTC. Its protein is CASSYRGTGANVLTF. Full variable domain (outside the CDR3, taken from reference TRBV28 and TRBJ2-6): DVKVTQSSRYLVKRTGEKVFLECVQDMDHENMFWYRQDPGLGLRLIYFSYDVKMKEKGDIPEGYSVSREKKERFSLILESASTNQTSMYLCASSYRGTGANVLTFGAGSRLTVL.

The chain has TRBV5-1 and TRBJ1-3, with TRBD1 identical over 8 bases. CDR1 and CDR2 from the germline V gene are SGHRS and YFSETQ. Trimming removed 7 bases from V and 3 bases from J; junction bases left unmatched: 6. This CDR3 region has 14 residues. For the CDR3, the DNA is TGCGCCAGCGCCGATACAGGGGGTGGAAACACCATATATTTT. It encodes CASADTGGGNTIYF.

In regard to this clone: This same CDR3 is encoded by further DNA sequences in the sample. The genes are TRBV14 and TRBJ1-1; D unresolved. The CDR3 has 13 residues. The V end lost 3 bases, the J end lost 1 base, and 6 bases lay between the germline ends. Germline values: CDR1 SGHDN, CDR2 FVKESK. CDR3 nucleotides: TGTGCCAGCAGCCAGTCAGGGAACACTGAAGCTTTCTTT. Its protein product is CASSQSGNTEAFF.

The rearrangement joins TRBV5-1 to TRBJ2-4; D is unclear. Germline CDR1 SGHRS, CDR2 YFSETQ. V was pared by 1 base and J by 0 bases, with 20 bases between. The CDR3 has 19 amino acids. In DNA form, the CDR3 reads TGCGCCAGCAGCTTGACACCGTGGTTTGTCCATGGAGCCAAAAACATTCAGTACTTC. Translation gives CASSLTPWFVHGAKNIQYF.

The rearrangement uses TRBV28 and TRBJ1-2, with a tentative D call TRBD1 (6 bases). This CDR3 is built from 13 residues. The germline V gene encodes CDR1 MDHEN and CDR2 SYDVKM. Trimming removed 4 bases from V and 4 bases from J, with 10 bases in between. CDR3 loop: CASSYRAGYGYTF. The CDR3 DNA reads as TGTGCCAGCAGTTACAGGGCAGGCTATGGCTACACCTTC.

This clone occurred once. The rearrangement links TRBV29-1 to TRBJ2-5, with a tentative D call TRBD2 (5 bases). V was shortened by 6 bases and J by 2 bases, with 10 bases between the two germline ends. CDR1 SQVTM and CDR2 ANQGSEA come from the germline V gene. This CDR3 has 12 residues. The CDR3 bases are TGCAGCGTGGAGACTAATCAAGAGACCCAGTACTTC. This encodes CSVETNQETQYF.

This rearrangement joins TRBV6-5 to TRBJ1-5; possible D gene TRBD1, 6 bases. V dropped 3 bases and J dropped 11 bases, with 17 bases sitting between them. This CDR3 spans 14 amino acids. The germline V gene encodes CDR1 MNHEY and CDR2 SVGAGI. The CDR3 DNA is TGTGCCAGCAGTTATTCAGGGGTAACGGGGTCCCAGCATTTT. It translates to CASSYSGVTGSQHF.

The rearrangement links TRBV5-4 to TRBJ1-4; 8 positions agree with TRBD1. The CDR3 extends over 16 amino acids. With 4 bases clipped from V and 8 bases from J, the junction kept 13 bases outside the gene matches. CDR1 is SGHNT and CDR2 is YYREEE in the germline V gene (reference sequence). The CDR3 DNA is TGTGCCAGCAGCCCAAGACCAGGGGGCGGGGAGGAAAAACTGTTTTTT. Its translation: CASSPRPGGGEEKLFF.

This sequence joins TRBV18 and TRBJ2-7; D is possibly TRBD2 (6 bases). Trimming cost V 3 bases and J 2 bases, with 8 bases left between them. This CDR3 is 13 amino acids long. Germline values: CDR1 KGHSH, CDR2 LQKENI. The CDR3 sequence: CASSPGLTYEQYF. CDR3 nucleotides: TGTGCCAGCTCACCGGGACTCACCTACGAGCAGTACTTC.

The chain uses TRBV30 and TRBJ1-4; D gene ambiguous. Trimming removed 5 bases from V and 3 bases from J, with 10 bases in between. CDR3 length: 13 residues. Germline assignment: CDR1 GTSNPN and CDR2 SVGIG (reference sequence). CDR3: CAWALGSNEKLFF. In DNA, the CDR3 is TGTGCCTGGGCGCTCGGGTCTAATGAAAAACTGTTTTTT.

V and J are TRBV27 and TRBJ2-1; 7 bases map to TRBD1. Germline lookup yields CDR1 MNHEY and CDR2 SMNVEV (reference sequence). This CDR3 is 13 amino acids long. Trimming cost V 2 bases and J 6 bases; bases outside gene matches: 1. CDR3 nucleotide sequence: TGTGCCAGCAGTTTAGGGACAGTCAATGAGCAGTTCTTC. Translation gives CASSLGTVNEQFF.

DNA for the CDR3: TGTGCCAGCAGGCGGGTTAATAATTCACCCCTCCACTTT. Translated, it gives CASRRVNNSPLHF. The chain employs TRBV28 and TRBJ1-6; D is unclear. Per germline, CDR1 MDHEN and CDR2 SYDVKM. The CDR3 runs to 13 residues. Trimming cost V 6 bases and J 5 bases, with 8 bases left between them. Full variable domain (rest looked up from reference TRBV28 and TRBJ1-6): DVKVTQSSRYLVKRTGEKVFLECVQDMDHENMFWYRQDPGLGLRLIYFSYDVKMKEKGDIPEGYSVSREKKERFSLILESASTNQTSMYLCASRRVNNSPLHFGNGTRLTVT.

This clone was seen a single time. CDR3 DNA: TGTGCCAGCAGCCAAGGCCCCCCCCGCGGGAGCGGTGGCAATGAGCAGTTCTTC. Translated: CASSQGPPRGSGGNEQFF. V gene TRBV4-2 combines with J gene TRBJ2-1; 7 bases agree with TRBD2. The CDR3 contains 18 residues. In germline, CDR1 is LGHNA, CDR2 YNFKEQ. After removal of 1 base from V and 6 bases from J, the junction contained 15 bases not matched to a gene.

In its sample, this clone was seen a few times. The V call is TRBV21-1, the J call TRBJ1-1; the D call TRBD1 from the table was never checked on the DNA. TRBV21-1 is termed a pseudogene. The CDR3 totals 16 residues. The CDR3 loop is CASSKEQHPMNTEAFF. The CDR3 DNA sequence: TGTGCCAGCAGCAAAGAACAACATCCCATGAACACTGAAGCTTTCTTT.

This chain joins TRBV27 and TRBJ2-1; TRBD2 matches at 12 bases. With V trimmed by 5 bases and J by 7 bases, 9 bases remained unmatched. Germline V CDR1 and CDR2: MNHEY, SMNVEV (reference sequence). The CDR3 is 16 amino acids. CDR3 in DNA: TGTGCCAGCAGTACCCGACTAGCGGGAGCTACGAATGAGCAGTTCTTC. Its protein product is CASSTRLAGATNEQFF.

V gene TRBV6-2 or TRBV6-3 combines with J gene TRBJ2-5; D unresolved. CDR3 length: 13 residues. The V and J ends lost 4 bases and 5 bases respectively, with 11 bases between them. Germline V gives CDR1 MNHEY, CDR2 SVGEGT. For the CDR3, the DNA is TGTGCCAGCAGTTGGCAAGCGCGGGAGACCCAGTACTTC. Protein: CASSWQARETQYF.

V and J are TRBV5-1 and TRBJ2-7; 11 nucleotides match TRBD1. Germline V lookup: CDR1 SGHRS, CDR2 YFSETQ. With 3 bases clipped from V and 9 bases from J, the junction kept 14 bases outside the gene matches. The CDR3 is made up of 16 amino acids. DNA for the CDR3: TGCGCCAGCAGCTCGGCCGGGACAGGGGGTTCCGGTGGGCAGTACTTC. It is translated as CASSSAGTGGSGGQYF.

CDR3 in amino acids: CASSSPGGAQNIQYF. CDR3 DNA: TGCGCCAGCAGCTCCCCGGGGGGCGCCCAAAACATTCAGTACTTC. This chain uses TRBV5-1 with TRBJ2-4, with D perhaps TRBD2 (7 bases). Looked up from germline, CDR1 is SGHRS and CDR2 is YFSETQ. V gave up 3 bases and J gave up 5 bases, with 15 bases separating them. This CDR3 is built from 15 residues.

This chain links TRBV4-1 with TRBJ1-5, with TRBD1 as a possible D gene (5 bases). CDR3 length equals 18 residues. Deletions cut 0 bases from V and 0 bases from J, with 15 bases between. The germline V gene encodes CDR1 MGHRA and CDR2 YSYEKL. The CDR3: CASSQDPFGGGSNQPQHF. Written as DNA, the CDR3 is TGCGCCAGCAGCCAAGATCCCTTTGGGGGGGGTAGCAATCAGCCCCAGCATTTT.

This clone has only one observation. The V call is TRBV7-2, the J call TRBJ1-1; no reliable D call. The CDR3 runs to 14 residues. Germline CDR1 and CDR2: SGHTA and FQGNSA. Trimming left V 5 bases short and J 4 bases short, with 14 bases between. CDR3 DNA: TGTGCCAGCAGCCTCTCGCAGGTTTCCACTGAAGCTTTCTTT. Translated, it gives CASSLSQVSTEAFF.

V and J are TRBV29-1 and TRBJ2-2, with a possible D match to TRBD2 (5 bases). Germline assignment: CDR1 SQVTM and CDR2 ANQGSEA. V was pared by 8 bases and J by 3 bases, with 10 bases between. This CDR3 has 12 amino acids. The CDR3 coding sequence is TGCAGCCATACTAGGGACACCGGGGAGCTGTTTTTT. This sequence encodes CSHTRDTGELFF.

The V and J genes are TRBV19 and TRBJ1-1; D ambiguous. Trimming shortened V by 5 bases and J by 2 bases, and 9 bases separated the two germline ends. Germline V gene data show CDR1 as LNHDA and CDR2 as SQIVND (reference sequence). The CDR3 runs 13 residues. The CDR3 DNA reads TGTGCCAGTAGTCCAACAGCAAACACTGAAGCTTTCTTT. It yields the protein CASSPTANTEAFF.

For the CDR3, the DNA is TGCGCCAGTGCGCCGTCGGGGTCCTGGGATACGCAGTATTTT. Translated, it gives CASAPSGSWDTQYF. The chain couples TRBV5-1 to TRBJ2-3, with a weak D call TRBD2 (5 bases). Trimming removed 8 bases at V and 6 bases at J, with 19 bases between. The CDR3 is made up of 14 amino acids. Germline lookup yields CDR1 SGHRS and CDR2 YFSETQ.